One and the same sample provided the 9 T cell receptor beta chains below, sequenced in a study of spatial heterogeneity in lung cancer (dated by TCRdb to the late 2010s). Their antigens remain unidentified. Explained via the paper, the time point label denotes: sample taken at primary tumor resection. What the work shows at the level of the full study, not this receptor alone: The number of expanded intratumoral alpha and beta TCRs correlated with the tumor nonsynonymous mutation count.

The method was 5' RACE. The instrument was a NextSeq 500. TCRdb took the public reads, trimmed them with fastp at Q25, ran MiXCR for clone calling and kept in-frame beta chains. Each entry merges the rows of one CDR3 protein and shows their most common DNA and genes. Here the sample has 700 to 850 distinct CDR3 sequences; roughly 9.3% occur a single time. The ten largest clones add up to less than 30% of the sample. This specimen was lung tumor tissue, taken at surgery. All receptors derive from a male donor with early-stage non-small cell lung cancer.

The gene calls are TRBV6-1 and TRBJ2-7, with unresolved D. Per germline, CDR1 MNHNS and CDR2 SASEGT. V gave up 0 bases and J gave up 0 bases, with 9 bases separating them. CDR3 length equals 15 residues. Here the CDR3 reads CASSEARSASYEQYF. The CDR3 coding sequence is TGTGCCAGCAGTGAAGCGCGGTCAGCCTCCTACGAGCAGTACTTC.

This clonotype is classed as large. The J gene is TRBJ2-3, the V gene TRBV19; D perhaps matches TRBD1 (6 bases). Trimming took off 10 bases at V and 2 bases at J, with 13 bases between the two ends. The CDR3 spans 13 residues. CDR1 LNHDA and CDR2 SQIVND come from the germline V gene (reference sequence). The CDR3 here is CATSWTVTDTQYF. The CDR3, as DNA: TGTGCCACCTCCTGGACAGTCACAGATACGCAGTATTTT.

The chain is built from TRBV2 and TRBJ1-2; 7 bases match TRBD1. The length of the CDR3 is 14 residues. Trimming at V came to 6 bases and at J to 1 base, leaving 5 bases not matched to a gene. The germline V gene encodes CDR1 SNHLY and CDR2 FYNNEI. In DNA, the CDR3 is TGTGCCAGCAGCCAACAGGGGCATAACTATGGCTACACCTTC. Translating it yields CASSQQGHNYGYTF.

By share, this clonotype ranks as medium-sized. The V gene is TRBV29-1, the J gene TRBJ2-1; D is unclear. The CDR3 totals 16 residues. Germline V gene lookup returns CDR1 SQVTM and CDR2 ANQGSEA. V lost 0 bases and J 4 bases, leaving 16 bases between the germline ends. CDR3 amino acids: CSVEDLAPSNYNEQFF. The CDR3, as DNA: TGCAGCGTTGAAGATCTGGCACCATCTAATTACAATGAGCAGTTCTTC.

In this sample, this clonotype is medium-sized (0.01 to 0.1%). The J gene is TRBJ1-5, the V gene TRBV5-6; D is unclear. The V end lost 4 bases, the J end lost 2 bases, and 10 bases lay between the germline ends. Germline CDR1 is SGHDT and CDR2 is YYEEEE. The CDR3 covers 14 residues. The CDR3 coding sequence is TGTGCCAGCAGCATACGGAGTGGCAATCAGCCCCAGCATTTT. This gives the protein CASSIRSGNQPQHF.

This clonotype is medium-sized within its sample. The chain recombines TRBV11-1 with TRBJ2-5; 9 nucleotides align to TRBD1. Germline V gene lookup returns CDR1 SGHAT and CDR2 FQDESV (reference sequence). V was clipped by 3 bases and J by 4 bases; unmatched bases: 9. This CDR3 contains 16 residues. CDR3 residues: CASSFQDRGVGETQYF. CDR3 bases: TGTGCCAGCAGCTTTCAGGACAGGGGAGTCGGAGAGACCCAGTACTTC.

In its sample, this clonotype is large. The CDR3 spells CASGGGAYQPQHF. For the CDR3, the DNA is TGTGCCAGCGGGGGGGGCGCTTATCAGCCCCAGCATTTT. V usage is TRBV28 and J usage is TRBJ1-5; the D gene is possibly TRBD1 (6 bases). The CDR3 runs to 13 residues. The germline V and J ends were trimmed by 8 bases and 5 bases, with 13 bases remaining between them. The germline gives CDR1 MDHEN, CDR2 SYDVKM.

The sample holds a few counts of this clonotype. The chain is built from TRBV20-1 and TRBJ1-6, with 8 bases that match TRBD1. The length of the CDR3 is 19 residues. J was trimmed by 9 bases and V by 6 bases; bases with no gene match: 25. The germline CDR1 and CDR2 sequences are DFQATT and SNEGSKA (reference sequence). The CDR3 reads CSALGTRQGTLGRGSPLHF. CDR3 in DNA: TGCAGTGCCCTAGGCACCCGACAGGGGACGTTAGGGAGGGGTTCACCCCTCCACTTT.

A remark on this clonotype: Given a much more abundant clone one base away, this may be a read error. The CDR3 ends on some other residue instead of the conserved phenylalanine or tryptophan, so this is likely a read error. The genes are TRBV7-3 and TRBJ1-6; 9 bases agree with TRBD1. The CDR3 loop spans 13 amino acids. Germline V lookup: CDR1 SGHTA, CDR2 FQGTGA. Trimming cost V 11 bases and J 7 bases; bases outside gene matches: 6. This CDR3 reads CASGQGQNSPLHY. The CDR3 DNA reads TGTGCCTCGGGACAGGGACAGAATTCACCCCTCCACTAT.